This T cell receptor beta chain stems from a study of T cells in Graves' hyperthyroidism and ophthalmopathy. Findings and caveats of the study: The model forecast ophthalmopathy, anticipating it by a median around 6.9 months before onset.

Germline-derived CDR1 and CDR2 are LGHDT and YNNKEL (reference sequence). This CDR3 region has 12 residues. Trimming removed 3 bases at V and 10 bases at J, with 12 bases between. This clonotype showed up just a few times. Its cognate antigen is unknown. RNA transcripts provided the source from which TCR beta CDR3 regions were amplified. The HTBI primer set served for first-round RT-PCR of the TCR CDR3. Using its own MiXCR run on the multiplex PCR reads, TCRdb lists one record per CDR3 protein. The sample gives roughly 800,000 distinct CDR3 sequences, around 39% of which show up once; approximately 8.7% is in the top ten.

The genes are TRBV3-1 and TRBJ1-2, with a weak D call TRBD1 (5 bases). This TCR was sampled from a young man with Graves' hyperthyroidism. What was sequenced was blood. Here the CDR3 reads CASSQGVEDYTF. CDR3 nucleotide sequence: TGTGCCAGCAGCCAGGGGGTTGAGGACTACACCTTC.